Listed here are 22 T cell receptor beta chains from one sample, sequenced in a study of early T cells in non-severe SARS-CoV-2 infection. MiXCR was run by TCRdb on the 5' RACE reads, yielding one entry per CDR3 protein. The sample includes around 57,000 distinct CDR3 sequences, 6.5% to 9% of them seen just once. Sequencing was performed on whole blood. These receptors were taken from an adult who was a healthcare worker with PCR-confirmed SARS-CoV-2 infection or an uninfected control (not recorded which).

The J gene is TRBJ1-6, the V gene TRBV3-1; D gene unclear. CDR1 and CDR2 from the germline V gene are LGHDT and YNNKEL (reference sequence). The CDR3 has 13 amino acids. Trimming took off 3 bases at V and 5 bases at J, with 5 bases between the two ends. The CDR3 sequence is CASSHGDNSPLHF. In DNA form, the CDR3 reads TGTGCCAGCAGCCACGGGGATAATTCACCCCTCCACTTT. Drawing the rest from reference TRBV3-1 and TRBJ1-6, the complete variable domain is DTAVSQTPKYLVTQMGNDKSIKCEQNLGHDTMYWYKQDSKKFLKIMFSYNNKELIINETVPNRFSPKSPDKAHLNLHINSLELGDSAVYFCASSHGDNSPLHFGNGTRLTVT.

In its sample, this clonotype was seen many times. The chain is built from TRBV7-9 and TRBJ2-2; D is uncertain. CDR1 is SEHNR and CDR2 is FQNEAQ in the germline V gene (reference sequence). Trimming removed 11 bases at V and 1 base at J, with 11 bases between. The CDR3 is 13 amino acids. In nucleotides, the CDR3 is TGTGCCCCGTTAAACGGGAACACCGGGGAGCTGTTTTTT. It codes for CAPLNGNTGELFF.

V is TRBV29-1 and J is TRBJ2-2; possible D gene TRBD1, 6 bases. Trimming left V 4 bases short and J 0 bases short, with 12 bases between. Germline values: CDR1 SQVTM, CDR2 ANQGSEA. The CDR3 totals 15 residues. In DNA form, the CDR3 reads TGCAGCGTTGGCGGACAGCTATCGAACACCGGGGAGCTGTTTTTT. It encodes CSVGGQLSNTGELFF.

The sample holds a few counts of this clonotype. This chain connects TRBV12-5 to TRBJ1-1, with TRBD1 matching 8 bases. Germline CDR1 and CDR2: LGHNT and FRNRAP. Trimming removed 1 base from V and 1 base from J; junction bases left unmatched: 5. The CDR3 has 16 residues. CDR3 sequence (DNA): TGTGCTAGTGGTTTGGGATTGGGACAGGCGAACACTGAAGCTTTCTTT. It translates to CASGLGLGQANTEAFF.

This clonotype was seen many times. The chain recombines TRBV29-1 with TRBJ1-3; D remains ambiguous. This CDR3 spans 12 amino acids. Trimming stripped 7 bases from V and 10 bases from J, with 17 bases between. Germline V CDR1 and CDR2: SQVTM, ANQGSEA. The CDR3 coding sequence is TGCAGCGCCTGGACTGGCCCGGAGACCATATATTTT. Translation: CSAWTGPETIYF. Filled out from reference TRBV29-1 and TRBJ1-3, the complete variable domain reads SAVISQKPSRDICQRGTSLTIQCQVDSQVTMMFWYRQQPGQSLTLIATANQGSEATYESGFVIDKFPISRPNLTFSTLTVSNMSPEDSSIYLCSAWTGPETIYFGEGSWLTVV.

This clonotype was found a few times. The chain recombines TRBV3-1 with TRBJ2-7, with D unclear. V was shortened by 1 base and J by 1 base, with 5 bases between the two germline ends. CDR3 length equals 13 residues. Germline CDR1 and CDR2: LGHDT and YNNKEL (reference sequence). The CDR3 protein is CASSQAGSYEQYF. CDR3 in DNA: TGTGCCAGCAGCCAAGCGGGTTCCTACGAGCAGTACTTC.

The genes are TRBV9 and TRBJ1-1, with D hard to call. CDR3 length: 13 amino acids. CDR1 and CDR2 (germline): SGDLS, YYNGEE. Trimming removed 0 bases from V and 1 base from J, with 4 bases in between. The CDR3 protein is CASSVASNTEAFF. CDR3 nucleotides: TGTGCCAGCAGCGTAGCGTCGAACACTGAAGCTTTCTTT.

The chain links TRBV2 to TRBJ1-5, with TRBD1 identical over 8 bases. CDR1 is SNHLY and CDR2 is FYNNEI in the germline V gene. There are 14 residues in the CDR3. Trimming at V came to 10 bases and at J to 3 bases, leaving 8 bases not matched to a gene. This chain's CDR3 is CATQRQGNNQPQHF. The CDR3 DNA reads as TGTGCCACCCAACGACAGGGGAACAATCAGCCCCAGCATTTT.

The chain employs TRBV30 and TRBJ1-6; 7 nucleotides line up with TRBD1. The CDR3 consists of 15 residues. The V gene's germline CDR1 is GTSNPN and CDR2 SVGIG (reference sequence). V trimming: 0 bases; J trimming: 5 bases; junction bases outside the gene matches: 4. The CDR3 nucleotides are TGTGCCTGGAGTGTACTAGGGACAGATAATTCACCCCTCCACTTT. Residues: CAWSVLGTDNSPLHF. Variable domain in full (rest from reference TRBV30 and TRBJ1-6): SQTIHQWPATLVQPVGSPLSLECTVEGTSNPNLYWYRQAAGRGLQLLFYSVGIGQISSEVPQNLSASRPQDRQFILSSKKLLLSDSGFYLCAWSVLGTDNSPLHFGNGTRLTVT.

This clonotype was seen a few times. The V and J genes are TRBV20-1 and TRBJ1-1, with a possible D match to TRBD1 (5 bases). The CDR3 has 14 residues. From germline, CDR1 is DFQATT and CDR2 SNEGSKA (reference sequence). Trimming cost V 3 bases and J 3 bases, with 14 bases left between them. CDR3 region: CSARPGDGYTEAFF. The CDR3, as DNA: TGCAGTGCTAGGCCCGGGGACGGTTACACTGAAGCTTTCTTT.

This clonotype was found many times. The chain links TRBV20-1 to TRBJ1-2, with TRBD1 matching 12 bases. Germline CDR1 reads DFQATT; CDR2 reads SNEGSKA (reference sequence). The V and J ends lost 6 bases and 6 bases, in that order; junction bases with no gene match: 11. The CDR3 spans 15 residues. CDR3 sequence (DNA): TGCAGTGCCCTAGACGGGGACAGGGGGCTCCATGGCTACACCTTC. Residues: CSALDGDRGLHGYTF.

This clonotype was observed many times. The J gene is TRBJ1-1, the V gene TRBV5-6; D is possibly TRBD1 (5 bases). The V gene's germline CDR1 is SGHDT and CDR2 YYEEEE. V gave up 5 bases and J gave up 8 bases, with 19 bases separating them. The CDR3 has 14 amino acids. CDR3 sequence reads: CASSPRPGRKEAFF. DNA of the CDR3: TGTGCCAGCAGTCCGCGACCGGGACGGAAAGAAGCTTTCTTT. Filled out from reference TRBV5-6 and TRBJ1-1, the complete variable domain reads DAGVTQSPTHLIKTRGQQVTLRCSPKSGHDTVSWYQQALGQGPQFIFQYYEEEERQRGNFPDRFSGHQFPNYSSELNVNALLLGDSALYLCASSPRPGRKEAFFGQGTRLTVV.

This clonotype was counted between two and nine times. The chain links TRBV27 to TRBJ2-7; TRBD1 aligns across 9 bases. The germline gives CDR1 MNHEY, CDR2 SMNVEV (reference sequence). The CDR3 has 16 residues. The trim removed 2 bases at V and 5 bases at J, leaving 10 bases unmatched. CDR3 protein: CASSLRAQGARNEQYF. The CDR3 DNA sequence: TGTGCCAGCAGTTTAAGGGCACAGGGGGCGCGAAACGAGCAGTACTTC.

This chain uses TRBV20-1 with TRBJ1-5; 7 bases agree with TRBD1. CDR1 is DFQATT and CDR2 is SNEGSKA in the germline V gene (reference sequence). The ends lost 5 bases at V and 0 bases at J; junction bases unmatched: 7. The CDR3 contains 15 residues. The CDR3 sequence is CSAGQQGYSNQPQHF. CDR3 coding DNA: TGCAGTGCTGGCCAACAGGGGTATAGCAATCAGCCCCAGCATTTT.

In its sample, this clonotype was seen a few times. J is TRBJ2-1 and V is TRBV9; D unclear. V shed 4 bases and J shed 7 bases, with 15 bases lying between them. Germline CDR1 SGDLS, CDR2 YYNGEE. The CDR3 is 14 amino acids. The CDR3 loop is CASSSSGLPNEQFF. CDR3 in DNA: TGTGCCAGCAGCTCCAGTGGTCTGCCAAATGAGCAGTTCTTC.

This clonotype was recorded many times. This chain uses TRBV25-1 with TRBJ2-2; D could derive from TRBD1 or TRBD2 (5 bases each). V shed 6 bases and J shed 1 base, with 15 bases lying between them. Germline-derived CDR1 and CDR2 are MGHDK and SYGVNS. The CDR3 length is 16 residues. In DNA, the CDR3 is TGTGCCAGCAGGACCTCCCCTGGGGGGAACACCGGGGAGCTGTTTTTT. Translating it yields CASRTSPGGNTGELFF.

This clonotype was seen only a few times. V gene TRBV6-4 combines with J gene TRBJ2-3, with 9 nucleotides matching TRBD2. CDR1 is MRHNA and CDR2 is SNTAGT in the germline V gene. The V gene end was trimmed by 4 bases and the J gene end by 3 bases; junction bases not matched to a gene: 5. There are 15 residues in the CDR3. CDR3 region: CASSVNLAGTDTQYF. The CDR3 region has the DNA TGTGCCAGCAGTGTTAACCTAGCGGGAACAGATACGCAGTATTTT.

This clonotype was seen at least ten times. The chain employs TRBV28 and TRBJ2-6; 9 bases are shared with TRBD2. Germline assignment: CDR1 MDHEN and CDR2 SYDVKM. This CDR3 is built from 19 residues. V was pared by 2 bases and J by 0 bases, with 8 bases of the junction left unmatched. The CDR3 reads CASSLGSGRWGSGANVLTF. Here the CDR3 DNA reads TGTGCCAGCAGTTTAGGTAGCGGGAGATGGGGCTCTGGGGCCAACGTCCTGACTTTC.

There are many counts of this clonotype. The chain has TRBV28 and TRBJ2-1; 8 bases fit TRBD2. With V trimmed by 4 bases and J by 0 bases, 2 bases remained unmatched. Germline V gene data show CDR1 as MDHEN and CDR2 as SYDVKM. This CDR3 is built from 15 residues. The DNA of the CDR3 is TGTGCCAGCAGTTCGAGCGGGGGCTCCTACAATGAGCAGTTCTTC. It encodes CASSSSGGSYNEQFF.

This clonotype occurred a few times. V and J are TRBV25-1 and TRBJ1-4; tentative D call: TRBD1 (6 bases). Germline V lookup: CDR1 MGHDK, CDR2 SYGVNS. V lost 6 bases, J lost 4 bases, and 15 bases lay in between. The CDR3 is made up of 15 amino acids. CDR3 DNA sequence: TGTGCCAGCAGCGCCTACAGGGCCGGTAATGAAAAACTGTTTTTT. This gives the protein CASSAYRAGNEKLFF. The complete variable domain, with remaining parts taken from reference TRBV25-1 and TRBJ1-4, reads EADIYQTPRYLVIGTGKKITLECSQTMGHDKMYWYQQDPGMELHLIHYSYGVNSTEKGDLSSESTVSRIRTEHFPLTLESARPSHTSQYLCASSAYRAGNEKLFFGSGTQLSVL.

This clonotype was recorded many times. This chain connects TRBV19 to TRBJ2-4; 7 bases align to TRBD2. The CDR3 is 14 amino acids. The V gene's germline CDR1 is LNHDA and CDR2 SQIVND (reference sequence). V lost 9 bases, J lost 0 bases, and 5 bases stayed unmatched. The CDR3 region has the DNA TGTGCCAGAGCGGGAAGACTAGCCAAAAACATTCAGTACTTC. As protein: CARAGRLAKNIQYF.

In its sample, this clonotype was seen a few times. V is TRBV6-1 and J is TRBJ1-1; D might be TRBD1 (6 bases). There are 14 residues in the CDR3. Trimming left V 5 bases short and J 11 bases short, with 21 bases between. CDR1 is MNHNS, CDR2 SASEGT, per germline. The CDR3 DNA reads TGTGCCAGCAGTTTACAGGGTTCCACCCGGGGCGCTTTCTTT. Protein sequence: CASSLQGSTRGAFF.